The clone carrying this T cell receptor (beta chain) has more than one count but fewer than ten. Antigen unknown. The data were obtained in a study of response to subunit inactivated influenza vaccine. TCRdb re-derived calls from the RT-PCR reads in MiXCR, one entry per CDR3 protein. The repertoire holds a few hundred thousand distinct CDR3 sequences, with 11% as singletons. General study points: Only a handful of new T cells, the authors suggested, are recruited with each seasonal influenza vaccination.

Germline CDR1 and CDR2: SGHTA and FQGNSA. The CDR3 loop spans 14 amino acids. V was shortened by 4 bases and J by 10 bases, with 14 bases between the two germline ends. J is TRBJ1-6 and V is TRBV7-2, with D possibly being TRBD1 (6 bases). Sequenced material: PBMCs from blood, taken roughly 46 days after vaccination. The sequence was obtained from a man in his fifties or sixties who received an inactivated influenza vaccine. The CDR3 DNA sequence: TGTGCCAGCAGCTCGACCAGGGGTGCATCACCCCTCCACTTT. Translated, it gives CASSSTRGASPLHF.